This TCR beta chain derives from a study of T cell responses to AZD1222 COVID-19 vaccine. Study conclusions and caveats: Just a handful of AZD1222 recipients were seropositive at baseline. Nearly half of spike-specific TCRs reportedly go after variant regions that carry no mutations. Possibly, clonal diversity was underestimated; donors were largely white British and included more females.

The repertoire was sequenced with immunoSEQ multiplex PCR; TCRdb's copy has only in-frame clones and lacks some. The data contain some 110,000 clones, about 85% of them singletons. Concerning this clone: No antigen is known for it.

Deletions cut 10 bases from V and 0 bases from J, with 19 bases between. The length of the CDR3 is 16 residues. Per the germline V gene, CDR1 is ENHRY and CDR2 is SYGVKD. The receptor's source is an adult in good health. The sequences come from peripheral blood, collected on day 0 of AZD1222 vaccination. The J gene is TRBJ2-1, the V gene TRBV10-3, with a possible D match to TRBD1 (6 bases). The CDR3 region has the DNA TGTGCCACGGAGGACAGCGTTCTTAGCTCCTACAATGAGCAGTTCTTC. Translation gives CATEDSVLSSYNEQFF.